This entry lists 7 T cell receptor beta chains sequenced from one sample in a study of shared clonotypes between healthy human individuals. The repertoire was sequenced with immunoSEQ multiplex PCR; TCRdb's copy has only in-frame clones and lacks some. This sample has some 2,100,000 clones, with approximately 94% found just once. Sequenced input: naive CD4+ T cells sorted from blood. Regarding subset: CD45RA+ positively selected. These receptor sequences come from a man younger than 35 in good health.

Worth noting for this clone: Other nucleotide sequences from this sample produce the same CDR3. The chain recombines TRBV5-1 with TRBJ1-1; the D gene is possibly TRBD1 (6 bases). This CDR3 is built from 14 residues. Germline lookup yields CDR1 SGHRS and CDR2 YFSETQ. V was cut by 0 bases and J by 3 bases, with 9 bases left in between. The CDR3 nucleotides are TGCGCCAGCAGCTTGGTGGCAGGGGACACTGAAGCTTTCTTT. Residues: CASSLVAGDTEAFF.

The gene calls are TRBV11-2 and TRBJ2-7, with D perhaps matching TRBD2 (5 bases). This CDR3 has 14 residues. Germline-derived CDR1 and CDR2 are SGHAT and FQNNGV. Trimming pared 3 bases from V and 1 base from J, leaving 10 bases between. CDR3 protein: CASSFLLGSYEQYF. CDR3 DNA sequence: TGTGCCAGCAGCTTTTTACTAGGGTCCTACGAGCAGTACTTC.

The chain is built from TRBV6-6 and TRBJ2-7, with 9 bases that match TRBD1. The CDR3 runs 14 residues. V was clipped by 7 bases and J by 3 bases; unmatched bases: 7. Per germline, CDR1 MNHNY and CDR2 SVGAGI (reference sequence). The CDR3 sequence: CASTNLGQGYEQYF. CDR3 sequence (DNA): TGTGCCAGCACGAACTTGGGACAGGGCTACGAGCAGTACTTC.

The chain combines TRBV6-5 with TRBJ1-1; D is perhaps TRBD1 (6 bases). The V end lost 5 bases, the J end lost 5 bases, and 15 bases lay between the germline ends. The V gene's germline CDR1 is MNHEY and CDR2 SVGAGI. CDR3 length: 14 residues. The CDR3 DNA reads TGTGCCAGCAGTGAAGGGACAACGGCGACTGAAGCTTTCTTT. As protein: CASSEGTTATEAFF.

This clone was observed a single time. Other DNA sequences in this specimen translate into the identical CDR3. The chain uses TRBV29-1 and TRBJ1-1; D unresolved. This CDR3 contains 13 residues. Trimming took off 4 bases at V and 0 bases at J, with 9 bases between the two ends. Germline values: CDR1 SQVTM, CDR2 ANQGSEA. CDR3 region: CSVVTRMNTEAFF. Written as DNA, the CDR3 is TGCAGCGTTGTAACTCGGATGAACACTGAAGCTTTCTTT.

V is TRBV2 and J is TRBJ1-2; 8 positions match TRBD1. Germline V lookup: CDR1 SNHLY, CDR2 FYNNEI. The CDR3 consists of 15 residues. The V gene end was trimmed by 3 bases and the J gene end by 5 bases; junction bases not matched to a gene: 8. The chain's CDR3 is CASSEGTGSRYGYTF. As DNA, the CDR3 is TGTGCCAGCAGTGAGGGGACAGGAAGCCGATATGGCTACACCTTC.

The DNA for the CDR3 is TGTGCCTGGAGTCTGTACCGGGAATCAGGATACGGGGGGAGCTCCTATAATTCACCCCTCCACTTT. Protein product: CAWSLYRESGYGGSSYNSPLHF. The gene calls are TRBV30 and TRBJ1-6; perhaps TRBD1 as D (5 bases). The CDR3 is made up of 22 amino acids. Trimming removed 2 bases from V and 0 bases from J, with 29 bases in between. Germline CDR1 is GTSNPN and CDR2 is SVGIG (reference sequence).